This TCR beta chain was identified during a study of radiation and T cells in renal cell carcinoma. This CDR3 is 12 amino acids long. V shed 7 bases and J shed 1 base, with 8 bases lying between them. The germline V gene has CDR1 WSHSY and CDR2 SAAADI. The time point here: blood 4 weeks post-SBRT, at nephrectomy. The treatment here: 15 Gy SBRT to primary tumor, nephrectomy 4 weeks later. Nephrectomy followed 15 Gy stereotactic body radiation by 4 weeks. Clones were read by immunoSEQ multiplex PCR, and TCRdb kept only the in-frame ones, dropping some. The sample holds roughly 90,000 clones, around 81% seen once.

The genes are TRBV10-2 and TRBJ2-7; D might be TRBD1 (5 bases). This clonotype was sampled from a man aged 45-60 years with renal cell carcinoma. Material: blood, obtained from a patient whose treatment included radiotherapy and nephrectomy. The CDR3 region is CASKQVSYEQYF. Written as DNA, the CDR3 is TGCGCCAGCAAACAGGTGTCCTACGAGCAGTACTTC.